Listed here are 27 T cell receptor beta chains from one sample, sequenced in a study of shared clonotypes between healthy human individuals. Profiling relied on immunoSEQ multiplex PCR, and the TCRdb table lists in-frame clones only, not all of them. The repertoire consists of some 2.4 million clones, with 93% occurring once and the leading ten covering 0.36%. Specimen: naive CD4+ T cells from PBMCs. Subset meaning: CD45RA+ positively selected. The receptors originated from a man between 18 and 29 years old in good health. Some clones in this sample may be carry-over from other donors' samples.

This CDR3 reads CASSLRRGGPTDTQYF. In nucleotides, the CDR3 is TGTGCCAGCAGCTTACGCCGTGGGGGGCCCACAGATACGCAGTATTTT. The rearrangement links TRBV11-2 to TRBJ2-3; D is tentatively TRBD1 or TRBD2 (6 bases each). The germline V gene has CDR1 SGHAT and CDR2 FQNNGV. V lost 2 bases to trimming and J lost 2 bases, with 14 bases between them. CDR3 length equals 16 residues.

This rearrangement joins TRBV28 to TRBJ2-1, with 7 positions matching TRBD2. V lost 4 bases and J lost 2; bases outside the gene matches: 8. The CDR3 contains 16 residues. Germline V lookup: CDR1 MDHEN, CDR2 SYDVKM. The CDR3 DNA sequence: TGTGCCAGCAGTTCAACTCGCGGGAGAACCTACAATGAGCAGTTCTTC. Encoded protein: CASSSTRGRTYNEQFF.

The chain carries TRBV14 and TRBJ2-3; the D gene is possibly TRBD2 (6 bases). CDR1 SGHDN and CDR2 FVKESK come from the germline V gene. The CDR3 runs 14 residues. Trimming stripped 5 bases from V and 4 bases from J, with 13 bases between. CDR3 protein: CASSKGSGADTQYF. In nucleotides, the CDR3 is TGTGCCAGCAGCAAAGGGTCGGGGGCAGATACGCAGTATTTT.

The chain uses TRBV10-3 and TRBJ1-2; 12 bases fit TRBD1. The trim removed 4 bases at V and 8 bases at J, leaving 5 bases unmatched. Per germline, CDR1 ENHRY and CDR2 SYGVKD. This CDR3 comprises 14 residues. CDR3 DNA sequence: TGTGCCATCAGTGGGGACAGGGGGCTGGGCGGCTACACCTTC. This translates into CAISGDRGLGGYTF.

Only one count was recorded for this clone. The chain carries TRBV7-8 and TRBJ1-4; no definite D call. This CDR3 spans 13 amino acids. Trimming left V 4 bases short and J 4 bases short, with 7 bases between. The germline V gene encodes CDR1 SGHVS and CDR2 FQNEAQ. The DNA of the CDR3 is TGTGCCAGCAGCTCCGCCGTTAATGAAAAACTGTTTTTT. Translating it yields CASSSAVNEKLFF.

On this clone itself: The same CDR3 also results from other DNA sequences found in this sample. V and J are TRBV5-4 and TRBJ1-1, with TRBD1 as a possible D gene (6 bases). CDR1 is SGHNT and CDR2 is YYREEE in the germline V gene (reference sequence). V was shortened by 0 bases and J by 1 base, with 10 bases between the two germline ends. The CDR3 runs 15 residues. Here the CDR3 reads CASSLDRGRNTEAFF. CDR3 sequence (DNA): TGTGCCAGCAGCTTGGATAGGGGGAGGAACACTGAAGCTTTCTTT.

To note about this clone: This sample includes further DNA sequences coding for the same CDR3. The V call is TRBV5-4, the J call TRBJ1-4; 7 bases line up with TRBD1. The junction had 4 bases not matched to a gene; V was cut back by 0 bases and J by 8 bases. This CDR3 spans 14 amino acids. Germline V gene sequence: CDR1 SGHNT, CDR2 YYREEE (reference sequence). In DNA, the CDR3 is TGTGCCAGCAGCTTGGGGCAGGGGGAGGAAAAACTGTTTTTT. This sequence encodes CASSLGQGEEKLFF.

The chain has TRBV5-1 and TRBJ2-2; D call uncertain. The V end lost 4 bases, the J end lost 4 bases, and 17 bases lay between the germline ends. The CDR3 runs to 16 residues. Germline V gene data show CDR1 as SGHRS and CDR2 as YFSETQ. The CDR3 protein is CASSPPAQATTGELFF. The CDR3 DNA reads as TGCGCCAGCAGCCCTCCGGCCCAAGCCACCACCGGGGAGCTGTTTTTT.

This clone was observed many times. The chain is built from TRBV27 and TRBJ1-2; maybe TRBD1 (5 bases). Per germline, CDR1 MNHEY and CDR2 SMNVEV (reference sequence). The CDR3 has 14 amino acids. V dropped 7 bases and J dropped 1 base, with 13 bases sitting between them. The CDR3 DNA sequence: TGTGCCAGCAAACCCGGGACGGTTAACTATGGCTACACCTTC. It translates to CASKPGTVNYGYTF.

The V and J genes are TRBV7-2 and TRBJ2-7; possible D gene TRBD1, 6 bases. The CDR3 is made up of 15 amino acids. V lost 1 base, J lost 4 bases, and 14 bases lay in between. The germline V gene has CDR1 SGHTA and CDR2 FQGNSA. In nucleotides, the CDR3 is TGTGCCAGCAGCTTAGGGTTATCTGGGACATACGAGCAGTACTTC. It specifies CASSLGLSGTYEQYF.

The V gene is TRBV2, the J gene TRBJ2-4; 8 positions match TRBD2. Trimming at V came to 2 bases and at J to 4 bases, leaving 4 bases not matched to a gene. The germline V gene encodes CDR1 SNHLY and CDR2 FYNNEI. The CDR3 runs 15 residues. In DNA form, the CDR3 reads TGTGCCAGCAGTGAATGGACTAGCTCAAAAAACATTCAGTACTTC. Translating it yields CASSEWTSSKNIQYF. Together with reference TRBV2 and TRBJ2-4, the CDR3 gives the full variable domain: EPEVTQTPSHQVTQMGQEVILRCVPISNHLYFYWYRQILGQKVEFLVSFYNNEISEKSEIFDDQFSVERPDGSNFTLKIRSTKLEDSAMYFCASSEWTSSKNIQYFGAGTRLSVL.

The chain joins TRBV6-6 to TRBJ1-4; no firm D call. The ends were cut back, 7 bases at V and 8 bases at J, with 17 bases in the middle. The CDR3 is made up of 14 amino acids. Germline V gene data show CDR1 as MNHNY and CDR2 as SVGAGI (reference sequence). The CDR3 DNA follows: TGTGCCAGCACCAACCCCGGGCATCAGGAAAAACTGTTTTTT. Its translation is CASTNPGHQEKLFF.

This chain connects TRBV9 to TRBJ1-5; no clear D gene. This CDR3 has 14 residues. V was pared by 1 base and J by 1 base, with 6 bases between. Germline loops: CDR1 SGDLS, CDR2 YYNGEE. CDR3 DNA: TGTGCCAGCAGCGTATCTAAGAGCAATCAGCCCCAGCATTTT. Amino acid sequence: CASSVSKSNQPQHF.

The chain combines TRBV6-5 with TRBJ1-6; the D gene is possibly TRBD1 (5 bases). Germline V gives CDR1 MNHEY, CDR2 SVGAGI. V lost 6 bases, J lost 7 bases, and 10 bases lay in between. There are 13 residues in the CDR3. CDR3 DNA sequence: TGTGCCAGCAGCCTCGGGGCCAATTCACCCCTCCACTTT. This sequence encodes CASSLGANSPLHF.

About this clone: Additional DNA sequences in this sample encode the identical CDR3. The gene calls are TRBV29-1 and TRBJ2-7; tentatively, D is TRBD1 (6 bases). Trimming cost V 7 bases and J 1 base, with 11 bases left between them. Germline loops: CDR1 SQVTM, CDR2 ANQGSEA. The CDR3 totals 12 residues. The DNA of the CDR3 is TGCAGCGCTGGCCAGGGGTCCTACGAGCAGTACTTC. Amino acids: CSAGQGSYEQYF.

The chain carries TRBV6-5 and TRBJ2-5; either TRBD1 or TRBD2 may fit D (5 bases each). The germline V gene has CDR1 MNHEY and CDR2 SVGAGI. The CDR3 contains 14 residues. The ends were cut back, 6 bases at V and 4 bases at J, with 15 bases in the middle. For the CDR3, the DNA is TGTGCCAGCAGGGATTCGGGACCCCGAGAGACCCAGTACTTC. It is translated as CASRDSGPRETQYF.

The gene calls are TRBV11-2 and TRBJ2-2; D call uncertain. With 1 base removed from V and 6 bases from J, the gap between germline ends came to 9 bases. This CDR3 contains 14 residues. The germline V gene has CDR1 SGHAT and CDR2 FQNNGV. The CDR3 DNA follows: TGTGCCAGCAGCTTAGTCGTGGGCGCCGGGGAGCTGTTTTTT. It is translated as CASSLVVGAGELFF.

This clone was detected only a few times. This sample includes further DNA sequences coding for the same CDR3. The chain joins TRBV20-1 to TRBJ2-5; D is undetermined. From germline, CDR1 is DFQATT and CDR2 SNEGSKA (reference sequence). The germline V and J ends were trimmed by 5 bases and 0 bases, with 1 base remaining between them. This CDR3 has 10 amino acids. The CDR3: CSAYQETQYF. CDR3 sequence (DNA): TGCAGTGCTTACCAAGAGACCCAGTACTTC.

Of note for this clone: This specimen includes other DNA sequences encoding the same CDR3. The chain recombines TRBV5-1 with TRBJ2-1; a possible D gene is TRBD2 (5 bases). Germline CDR1 is SGHRS and CDR2 is YFSETQ. Trimming removed 3 bases from V and 2 bases from J, with 9 bases in between. The CDR3 totals 14 residues. The CDR3 sequence is CASSSTGTYNEQFF. As DNA, the CDR3 is TGCGCCAGCAGCTCCACGGGGACCTACAATGAGCAGTTCTTC.

The V and J genes are TRBV2 and TRBJ2-3; D remains ambiguous. In germline, CDR1 is SNHLY, CDR2 FYNNEI. The CDR3 has 14 amino acids. V was shortened by 7 bases and J by 0 bases, with 11 bases between the two germline ends. As DNA, the CDR3 is TGTGCCAGCACTCAAGCACTCAGCACAGATACGCAGTATTTT. Encoded protein: CASTQALSTDTQYF. Full variable domain (missing parts from reference TRBV2 and TRBJ2-3): EPEVTQTPSHQVTQMGQEVILRCVPISNHLYFYWYRQILGQKVEFLVSFYNNEISEKSEIFDDQFSVERPDGSNFTLKIRSTKLEDSAMYFCASTQALSTDTQYFGPGTRLTVL.

The chain is built from TRBV7-3 and TRBJ2-3; D is unclear. V was pared by 0 bases and J by 0 bases, with 7 bases between. Germline V gives CDR1 SGHTA, CDR2 FQGTGA. The CDR3 is made up of 15 amino acids. The CDR3 loop reads CASSLTGRSTDTQYF. The CDR3 nucleotides are TGTGCCAGCAGCTTAACGGGAAGGAGCACAGATACGCAGTATTTT.

V gene TRBV19 combines with J gene TRBJ1-3, with D tentatively TRBD1 (5 bases). V was cut by 5 bases and J by 3 bases, with 14 bases left in between. This CDR3 has 15 amino acids. Germline V gives CDR1 LNHDA, CDR2 SQIVND (reference sequence). The chain's CDR3 is CASSSLDILGNTIYF. In DNA, the CDR3 is TGTGCCAGTAGTTCCTTGGACATACTTGGAAACACCATATATTTT.

The chain recombines TRBV11-2 with TRBJ1-5; D is uncertain. The CDR3 spans 13 residues. The germline CDR1 and CDR2 sequences are SGHAT and FQNNGV. The germline V and J ends were trimmed by 2 bases and 6 bases, with 8 bases remaining between them. In DNA form, the CDR3 reads TGTGCCAGCAGCTTATCTTGGGCTCAGCCCCAGCATTTT. Encoded protein: CASSLSWAQPQHF. Full variable domain (missing parts from reference TRBV11-2 and TRBJ1-5): EAGVAQSPRYKIIEKRQSVAFWCNPISGHATLYWYQQILGQGPKLLIQFQNNGVVDDSQLPKDRFSAERLKGVDSTLKIQPAKLEDSAVYLCASSLSWAQPQHFGDGTRLSIL.

This chain joins TRBV27 and TRBJ1-4; 7 bases agree with TRBD1. V shed 5 bases, J shed 4 bases, and the junction held 7 bases outside the gene matches. CDR3 length equals 15 residues. Germline-derived CDR1 and CDR2 are MNHEY and SMNVEV (reference sequence). In nucleotides, the CDR3 is TGTGCCAGCAGTCCCCACCGACAGGGTAATGAAAAACTGTTTTTT. Residues: CASSPHRQGNEKLFF.

The V and J genes are TRBV2 and TRBJ2-7; a weak D match, TRBD2 (6 bases). Trimming pared 4 bases from V and 3 bases from J, leaving 10 bases between. This CDR3 region has 13 residues. Germline CDR1 is SNHLY and CDR2 is FYNNEI. CDR3 amino acids: CASSVGAGYEQYF. The DNA for the CDR3 is TGTGCCAGCAGTGTTGGAGCGGGCTACGAGCAGTACTTC.

The CDR3 DNA sequence: TGTGCCAGCAGCTTAGCGGGCTCCGCGGGCTACACCTTC. Translating it yields CASSLAGSAGYTF. V gene TRBV7-6 combines with J gene TRBJ1-2, with D unresolved. CDR1 and CDR2 (germline): SGHVS, FNYEAQ. Trimming pared 0 bases from V and 8 bases from J, leaving 10 bases between. The CDR3 runs to 13 residues.

This chain connects TRBV28 to TRBJ1-2; no reliable D call. V was shortened by 3 bases and J by 5 bases, with 16 bases between the two germline ends. This CDR3 is built from 15 residues. Per the germline V gene, CDR1 is MDHEN and CDR2 is SYDVKM. The CDR3 here is CASSFHSIVRYGYTF. CDR3 DNA: TGTGCCAGCAGTTTCCACTCCATAGTGAGGTATGGCTACACCTTC.